This note documents a single T cell receptor beta chain sequence. Germline V gene data show CDR1 as MNHEY and CDR2 as SMNVEV (reference sequence). There are 15 residues in the CDR3. Trimming removed 6 bases from V and 2 bases from J, with 15 bases in between. Original processing methods: Scientists estimated how many nucleated cells there were by amplifying reference gene primers. Clones were sequenced by immunoSEQ multiplex PCR, and TCRdb holds only the in-frame ones, with some missing. V, J and clone size are those of that table, while D and trimming were read from the DNA. The sample holds about 310,000 clones, around 92% seen once. The record originates from a study of blood T cell repertoires in COVID-19. Study background: Material from acute and convalescent COVID-19 was sourced from the United States, Italy and Spain.

The clonotype comes from a young woman who had recovered from COVID-19. Source material: PBMCs or T cells enriched from blood (not recorded which). V is TRBV27 and J is TRBJ2-3, with a weak D call TRBD2 (5 bases). The CDR3 region has the DNA TGTGCCAGCAGCACTAGTGGGGTCCTCACAGATACGCAGTATTTT. Amino acids: CASSTSGVLTDTQYF.